The text below deals with one T cell receptor (beta chain). Its antigen specificity is not known. No quality values exist for individual bases; no much larger clone is one base distant. This sample was included in a study of cytotoxic CD8 clonotypes in ibrutinib-treated CLL (dated by TCRdb to the early 2020s). For context, the study as a whole: The cohort included some 14 treatment-naive and some twelve relapsed/refractory patients; roughly 17 were IGHV unmutated. The response samples were drawn at a median of around eleven months into treatment, with a range of about 6 to 36 months. Cryopreserved peripheral blood mononuclear cells were collected at three points: before therapy, at response, and at either sustained remission or disease progression. Longitudinal samples were obtainable from about 30% of the roughly 90 participants in the trial. On average, each sample had approximately 280,000 productive templates and around 100,000 productive rearrangements. Partial responses were observed in 24 patients and complete responses in 2; after a median follow-up of about 69 months, remission was maintained in 14 patients and progression was observed in some 12. On the study overall, not on this receptor specifically: Public clonotypes were rare and either contracted or stayed stable during treatment, and the rise in clonality at ibrutinib response reflected the expansion of private clonotypes. Baseline clonality exceeded that of age-matched healthy donors and correlated strongly with circulating CD8+ T-cell counts. Clonality increased at ibrutinib response, stayed stable in sustained remission, and fell back toward baseline at progression. Lymph node repertoires were not examined, and the timing of sampling was not matched between patients in sustained remission and those whose disease progressed.

For TCR beta library preparation, roughly 2 micrograms of genomic DNA were extracted from the cryopreserved PBMCs. Longitudinal blood samples from CLL patients on ibrutinib monotherapy were analyzed using high-throughput TCR beta sequencing. The patients took part in an open-label, single-center phase 2 trial of ibrutinib monotherapy. Including cysteine and phenylalanine, the CDR3 has 15 amino acids. Only CDR3 DNA is held: 45 bases, read in frame from base 1. CDR1 and CDR2 are read off the germline V gene as SGHVS and FNYEAQ. V has 6 bases trimmed and J has 3 bases trimmed; junction bases matching no gene number 11. The goal of deep resolution MiSeq sequencing was a depth between 1 in 1 million and 1 in 200,000 T cells, and coverage averaged 10x per clonotype. TCR beta libraries were generated with the immunoSEQ hsTCRB Kit. The authors' pipeline ran thus. ImmunoSEQ Data Assistant and ImmunoSEQ Analyzer were used for data analysis, and V, D and J genes were assigned according to IMGT definitions. Clonality, which ranges from 0 to 1, was calculated as one minus the normalized Shannon entropy of productive rearrangement frequencies. Only overrepresented clonotypes making up at least 0.05% of each patient's repertoire were included in the public clonotype analysis. Some 14 age-matched healthy donor repertoires from immuneACCESS served as clonality controls. This is the immuneACCESS table as TCRdb keeps it, with only in-frame sequences that have V and J called. A part of the clones is gone; compared with another copy, unresolved V genes explain less than half, and the rest is unexplained. The V and J calls and clone size were taken over from that table, and D and trimming were inferred from the DNA. The sample table holds fewer than 4,500 clones, of which approximately 80% were seen once. The ten largest clones represent about 20% of the sample.

The rearrangement joined TRBV7-6 to TRBJ2-7; 7 bases in between match TRBD2. The TCR originated in a human donor with chronic lymphocytic leukemia. The sequenced sample was PBMCs, obtained before ibrutinib treatment. CDR3 reads: CASSPPGGKGYEQYF. Here is the DNA: TGTGCCAGCAGTCCTCCGGGGGGTAAGGGCTACGAGCAGTACTTC.